The 23 T cell receptor beta chains reported below all come from one sample, sequenced in a study of T cell repertoires in cytomegalovirus infection. The antigens for these receptors are not known. One entry per CDR3 protein, called by TCRdb with MiXCR from the reads. The data show under 850,000 distinct CDR3 sequences, with 30% to 40% seen just once and 15% to 20% held by the top ten. The sample here was cultured PBMCs, taken from culture after CMV antigen stimulation. The receptors shown here come from a human donor in good health (CMV status not recorded). Some clones in this sample may be carry-over from other donors' samples.

This chain uses TRBV11-2 with TRBJ2-1; TRBD1 matches 9 bases. Germline V gene sequence: CDR1 SGHAT, CDR2 FQNNGV. The CDR3 has 13 amino acids. After removal of 5 bases from V and 7 bases from J, the junction contained 3 bases not matched to a gene. CDR3 in DNA: TGTGCCAGCAGCCGGGACAGGGCAAATGAGCAGTTCTTC. Translation: CASSRDRANEQFF.

This clonotype was recorded only once. The gene calls are TRBV19 and TRBJ1-2; possible D gene TRBD1, 6 bases. V dropped 4 bases and J dropped 3 bases, with 15 bases sitting between them. This CDR3 spans 15 amino acids. Per the germline V gene, CDR1 is LNHDA and CDR2 is SQIVND (reference sequence). CDR3 DNA sequence: TGTGCCAGTAGTACCAACAGGGACCGGTACTATGGCTACACCTTC. It codes for CASSTNRDRYYGYTF.

The chain links TRBV25-1 to TRBJ2-3; D is perhaps TRBD2 (5 bases). Germline-derived CDR1 and CDR2 are MGHDK and SYGVNS. The CDR3 has 16 residues. V dropped 0 bases and J dropped 1 base, with 11 bases sitting between them. CDR3 in DNA: TGTGCCAGCAGTGAATATCCAGGAGGTCGCACAGATACGCAGTATTTT. Translation: CASSEYPGGRTDTQYF.

This clonotype was observed a few times. The rearrangement uses TRBV6-2 or TRBV6-3 and TRBJ2-1; 8 bases are a match to TRBD2. Trimming removed 4 bases from V and 5 bases from J; junction bases left unmatched: 4. The CDR3 runs to 14 residues. Germline V gene data show CDR1 as MNHEY and CDR2 as SVGEGT. The CDR3 spells CASSLTSENNEQFF. CDR3 DNA sequence: TGTGCCAGCAGTTTGACTAGCGAAAACAATGAGCAGTTCTTC.

This clonotype came up a few times. The chain is built from TRBV6-1 and TRBJ1-5; no reliable D call. CDR3 length: 16 amino acids. Germline-derived CDR1 and CDR2 are MNHNS and SASEGT. V was shortened by 0 bases and J by 4 bases, with 13 bases between the two germline ends. The CDR3 DNA follows: TGTGCCAGCAGTGAAGCCGCAGCCCCCGGTAATCAGCCCCAGCATTTT. Translating it yields CASSEAAAPGNQPQHF.

V gene TRBV27 combines with J gene TRBJ2-1; 8 bases match TRBD1. V lost 7 bases, J lost 4 bases, and 9 bases stayed unmatched. The CDR3 is 15 amino acids. Germline V gene lookup returns CDR1 MNHEY and CDR2 SMNVEV (reference sequence). DNA of the CDR3: TGTGCCAGCATCACTAGACAGGGGACATACAATGAGCAGTTCTTC. This codes for CASITRQGTYNEQFF.

This clonotype was detected ten times or more. The rearrangement links TRBV7-2 to TRBJ1-4; tentatively, D is TRBD1 (6 bases). The germline V gene encodes CDR1 SGHTA and CDR2 FQGNSA. Trimming took 5 bases from V and 7 from J, leaving 17 bases between them. This CDR3 contains 15 residues. CDR3 sequence (DNA): TGTGCCAGCAGCGTTTGGCCAGGGGCTATTGAAAAACTGTTTTTT. Translation gives CASSVWPGAIEKLFF.

The V gene is TRBV7-6, the J gene TRBJ2-7; D gene unclear. Germline lookup yields CDR1 SGHVS and CDR2 FNYEAQ. V was trimmed by 5 bases and J by 3 bases, leaving 17 bases between them. The length of the CDR3 is 15 residues. The CDR3 DNA reads TGTGCCAGCAGCCGAGAGGATATTTTGGTCTACGAGCAGTACTTC. It is translated as CASSREDILVYEQYF.

The rearrangement joins TRBV7-9 to TRBJ1-6; 8 nucleotides align to TRBD1. The CDR3 consists of 14 residues. V trimming: 5 bases; J trimming: 14 bases; junction bases outside the gene matches: 11. Germline lookup yields CDR1 SEHNR and CDR2 FQNEAQ (reference sequence). The CDR3 bases are TGTGCCAGCAGCATACTTTCGGTGACAGGGGCCCTCCACTTT. Translated: CASSILSVTGALHF.

The genes are TRBV27 and TRBJ1-1, with D tentatively TRBD1 (6 bases). There are 13 residues in the CDR3. V was clipped by 6 bases and J by 2 bases, with 10 bases between them. Germline lookup yields CDR1 MNHEY and CDR2 SMNVEV (reference sequence). The CDR3 DNA reads TGTGCCAGCAGAACACAGGGAAACACTGAAGCTTTCTTT. This encodes CASRTQGNTEAFF.

The V gene is TRBV7-2, the J gene TRBJ2-2, with TRBD2 as a possible D gene (7 bases). The CDR3 extends over 14 amino acids. Germline V gives CDR1 SGHTA, CDR2 FQGNSA. V gave up 8 bases and J gave up 6 bases, with 16 bases separating them. The CDR3 spells CASARGGEPGELFF. As DNA, the CDR3 is TGTGCCAGCGCAAGGGGGGGGGAACCCGGGGAGCTGTTTTTT.

The chain employs TRBV7-9 and TRBJ2-5; tentative D call: TRBD1 (6 bases). Deletions cut 4 bases from V and 0 bases from J, with 12 bases between. From germline, CDR1 is SEHNR and CDR2 FQNEAQ (reference sequence). The CDR3 runs to 15 residues. CDR3 nucleotides: TGTGCCAGCAGCTGGACAGATTGGTACCAAGAGACCCAGTACTTC. This codes for CASSWTDWYQETQYF.

The V and J genes are TRBV5-1 and TRBJ2-7, with D possibly called TRBD1 or TRBD2 (5 bases each). The germline gives CDR1 SGHRS, CDR2 YFSETQ. Trimming took off 3 bases at V and 2 bases at J, with 15 bases between the two ends. The CDR3 totals 15 residues. CDR3 region: CASSWGGTDTYEQYF. Here the CDR3 DNA reads TGCGCCAGCAGCTGGGGTGGGACGGACACCTACGAGCAGTACTTC. The full variable domain, rest sourced from reference TRBV5-1 and TRBJ2-7, is KAGVTQTPRYLIKTRGQQVTLSCSPISGHRSVSWYQQTPGQGLQFLFEYFSETQRNKGNFPGRFSGRQFSNSRSEMNVSTLELGDSALYLCASSWGGTDTYEQYFGPGTRLTVT.

Ten or more counts support this clonotype. This rearrangement joins TRBV19 to TRBJ1-5; 7 nucleotides match TRBD1. There are 14 residues in the CDR3. In germline, CDR1 is LNHDA, CDR2 SQIVND (reference sequence). V was clipped by 6 bases and J by 1 base; unmatched bases: 3. The CDR3 nucleotides are TGTGCCAGTAGACAGGGGACGAGCAATCAGCCCCAGCATTTT. Its protein is CASRQGTSNQPQHF.

The V gene is TRBV2, the J gene TRBJ1-1, with 9 nucleotides matching TRBD1. V gave up 0 bases and J gave up 2 bases; unmatched junction bases: 4. The CDR3 runs 16 residues. The germline V gene encodes CDR1 SNHLY and CDR2 FYNNEI. DNA of the CDR3: TGTGCCAGCAGTGAAGCGTGGGGACAGGGCAACACTGAAGCTTTCTTT. It encodes CASSEAWGQGNTEAFF.

The chain recombines TRBV6-6 with TRBJ1-1; TRBD1 matches at 9 bases. The germline V gene has CDR1 MNHNY and CDR2 SVGAGI (reference sequence). This CDR3 has 16 amino acids. V lost 5 bases, J lost 4 bases, and 11 bases stayed unmatched. The chain's CDR3 is CASSEGQGGQSTEAFF. CDR3 DNA sequence: TGTGCCAGCAGTGAGGGACAGGGCGGTCAGAGCACTGAAGCTTTCTTT.

V gene TRBV6-2 or TRBV6-3 combines with J gene TRBJ1-2; D remains ambiguous. Trimming took off 8 bases at V and 3 bases at J, with 16 bases between the two ends. Germline loops: CDR1 MNHEY, CDR2 SVGEGT. The CDR3 consists of 14 residues. CDR3 nucleotides: TGTGCCAGCGGCGAGTACGATGGGGACTATGGCTACACCTTC. As protein: CASGEYDGDYGYTF.

This clonotype has ten or more counts. The chain couples TRBV7-2 to TRBJ1-5, with TRBD1 matching 9 bases. The CDR3 loop spans 17 amino acids. Germline lookup yields CDR1 SGHTA and CDR2 FQGNSA. Unmatched junction bases numbered 14, after V lost 1 base and J lost 10 bases. The CDR3, as DNA: TGTGCCAGCAGCTTAGTTCGGGGGTCGGGACAGGGTGGCCCCCAGCATTTT. It yields the protein CASSLVRGSGQGGPQHF.

J is TRBJ1-1 and V is TRBV4-1; 7 bases line up with TRBD1. CDR1 is MGHRA, CDR2 YSYEKL, per germline. Trimming removed 4 bases from V and 4 bases from J; junction bases left unmatched: 9. The length of the CDR3 is 15 residues. DNA for the CDR3: TGCGCCAGCAGCCCCAGACAGGGTGGTGGCACTGAAGCTTTCTTT. Translation gives CASSPRQGGGTEAFF.

This clonotype was seen a handful of times. The V call is TRBV7-9, the J call TRBJ1-1; a weak D match, TRBD1 (5 bases). This CDR3 has 15 residues. In germline, CDR1 is SEHNR, CDR2 FQNEAQ (reference sequence). Trimming took off 3 bases at V and 4 bases at J, with 15 bases between the two ends. The CDR3 sequence: CASSLLEGSGTEAFF. The CDR3 DNA reads as TGTGCCAGCAGCTTGCTAGAGGGGTCGGGCACTGAAGCTTTCTTT.

This clonotype was counted a few times. The rearrangement uses TRBV7-2 and TRBJ2-5; D not certain. The CDR3 runs 14 residues. V was clipped by 5 bases and J by 1 base, with 11 bases between them. Germline V lookup: CDR1 SGHTA, CDR2 FQGNSA. The CDR3 region is CASSTRHSQETQYF. As DNA, the CDR3 is TGTGCCAGCAGCACCCGACATAGCCAAGAGACCCAGTACTTC.

The V call is TRBV2, the J call TRBJ2-1, with TRBD1 matching 9 bases. After removal of 6 bases from V and 8 bases from J, the junction contained 5 bases not matched to a gene. The germline V gene encodes CDR1 SNHLY and CDR2 FYNNEI. CDR3 length: 13 amino acids. DNA of the CDR3: TGTGCCAGCAGCGTGGACAGGGGCCATGAGCAGTTCTTC. Protein sequence: CASSVDRGHEQFF.

This clonotype has only a few counts. V usage is TRBV7-9 and J usage is TRBJ1-6; D is perhaps TRBD1 (6 bases). Germline CDR1 and CDR2: SEHNR and FQNEAQ (reference sequence). Trimming removed 8 bases at V and 0 bases at J, with 14 bases between. The CDR3 is 16 residues long. The CDR3 nucleotides are TGTGCCAGCGAGAGGGGGATGACCTCCTATAATTCACCCCTCCACTTT. Translation: CASERGMTSYNSPLHF.